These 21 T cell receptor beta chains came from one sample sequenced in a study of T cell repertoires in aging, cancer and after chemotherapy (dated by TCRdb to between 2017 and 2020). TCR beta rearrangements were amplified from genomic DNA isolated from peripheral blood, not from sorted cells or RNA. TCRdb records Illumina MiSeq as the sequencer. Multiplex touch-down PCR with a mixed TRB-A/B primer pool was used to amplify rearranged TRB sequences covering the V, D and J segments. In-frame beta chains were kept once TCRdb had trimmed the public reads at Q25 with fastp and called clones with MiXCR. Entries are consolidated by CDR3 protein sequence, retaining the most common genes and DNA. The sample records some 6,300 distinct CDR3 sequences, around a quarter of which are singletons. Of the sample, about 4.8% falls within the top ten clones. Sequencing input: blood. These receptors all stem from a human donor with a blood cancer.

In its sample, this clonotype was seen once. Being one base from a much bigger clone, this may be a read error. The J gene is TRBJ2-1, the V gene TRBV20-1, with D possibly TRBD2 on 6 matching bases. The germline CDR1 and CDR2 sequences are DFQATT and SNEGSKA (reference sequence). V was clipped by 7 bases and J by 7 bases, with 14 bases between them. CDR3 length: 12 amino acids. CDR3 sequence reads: CSDGGVGNEQFF. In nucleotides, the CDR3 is TGCAGTGACGGCGGGGTGGGTAATGAGCAGTTCTTC.

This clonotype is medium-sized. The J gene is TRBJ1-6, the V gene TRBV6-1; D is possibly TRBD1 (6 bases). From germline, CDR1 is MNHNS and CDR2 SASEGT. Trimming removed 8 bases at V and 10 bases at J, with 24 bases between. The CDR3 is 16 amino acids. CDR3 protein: CASRYKGRGNSSPLHF. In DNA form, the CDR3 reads TGTGCCAGCCGGTACAAGGGCAGGGGAAATTCATCACCCCTCCACTTT.

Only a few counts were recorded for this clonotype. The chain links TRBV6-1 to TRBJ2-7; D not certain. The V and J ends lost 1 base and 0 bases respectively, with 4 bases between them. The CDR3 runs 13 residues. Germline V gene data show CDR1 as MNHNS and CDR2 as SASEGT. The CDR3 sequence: CASSEGISYEQYF. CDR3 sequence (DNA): TGTGCCAGCAGTGAAGGGATCTCCTACGAGCAGTACTTC.

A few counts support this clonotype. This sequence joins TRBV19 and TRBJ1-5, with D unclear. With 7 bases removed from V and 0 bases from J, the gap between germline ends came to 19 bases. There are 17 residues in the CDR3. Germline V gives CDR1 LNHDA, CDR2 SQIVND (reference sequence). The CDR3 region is CASNPFHLSNSNQPQHF. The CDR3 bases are TGTGCCAGTAACCCATTCCATCTCTCAAATAGCAATCAGCCCCAGCATTTT.

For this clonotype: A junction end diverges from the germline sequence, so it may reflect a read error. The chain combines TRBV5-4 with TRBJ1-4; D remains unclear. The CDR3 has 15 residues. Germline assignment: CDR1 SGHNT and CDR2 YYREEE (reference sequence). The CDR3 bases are TGTACCAGCAGCTTGGGCCCAGTTTATGGCGAAAAACTGTTTTTT. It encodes CTSSLGPVYGEKLFF.

CDR3 DNA: TGTGCCAGTAGTATTAATTTTTACAATGAGCAGTTCTTC. Amino acids: CASSINFYNEQFF. This rearrangement joins TRBV19 to TRBJ2-1; D unclear. Deletions cut 3 bases from V and 4 bases from J, with 7 bases between. Looked up from germline, CDR1 is LNHDA and CDR2 is SQIVND (reference sequence). The CDR3 totals 13 residues.

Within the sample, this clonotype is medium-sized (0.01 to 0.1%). The CDR3 is CASSYGELSTDTQYF. In DNA, the CDR3 is TGTGCCAGCAGTTACGGGGAGCTCAGCACAGATACGCAGTATTTT. The rearrangement links TRBV6-6 to TRBJ2-3; D perhaps matches TRBD2 (5 bases). Germline V gene data show CDR1 as MNHNY and CDR2 as SVGAGI (reference sequence). V shed 2 bases and J shed 0 bases, with 9 bases lying between them. CDR3 length equals 15 residues.

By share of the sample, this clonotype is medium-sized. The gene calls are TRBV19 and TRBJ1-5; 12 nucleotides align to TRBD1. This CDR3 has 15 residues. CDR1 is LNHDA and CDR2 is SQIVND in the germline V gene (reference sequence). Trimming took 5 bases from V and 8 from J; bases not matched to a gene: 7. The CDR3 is CASSAGQGAWEPQHF. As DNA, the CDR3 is TGTGCCAGTAGTGCGGGACAGGGGGCCTGGGAGCCCCAGCATTTT.

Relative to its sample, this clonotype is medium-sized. DNA for the CDR3: TGCAGCGTCCAGCCTGTCGTGATGGAAGCTTTCTTT. The encoded protein is CSVQPVVMEAFF. The chain combines TRBV29-1 with TRBJ1-1; D gene uncertain. Trimming took 6 bases from V and 8 from J, leaving 16 bases between them. This CDR3 region has 12 residues. The germline V gene encodes CDR1 SQVTM and CDR2 ANQGSEA. The full variable domain, in which reference TRBV29-1 and TRBJ1-1 provide the parts outside the CDR3, is SAVISQKPSRDICQRGTSLTIQCQVDSQVTMMFWYRQQPGQSLTLIATANQGSEATYESGFVIDKFPISRPNLTFSTLTVSNMSPEDSSIYLCSVQPVVMEAFFGQGTRLTVV.

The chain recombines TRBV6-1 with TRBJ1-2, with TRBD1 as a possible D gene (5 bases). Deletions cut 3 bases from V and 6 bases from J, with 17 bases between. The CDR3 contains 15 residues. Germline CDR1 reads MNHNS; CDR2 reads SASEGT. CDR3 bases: TGTGCCAGCAGTGATTTCGGGACGGACCTGGATGGCTACACCTTC. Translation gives CASSDFGTDLDGYTF.

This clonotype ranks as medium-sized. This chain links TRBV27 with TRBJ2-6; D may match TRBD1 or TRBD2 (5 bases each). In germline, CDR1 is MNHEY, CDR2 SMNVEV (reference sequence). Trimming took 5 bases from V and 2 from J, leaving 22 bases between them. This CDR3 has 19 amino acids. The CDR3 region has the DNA TGTGCCAGCAGTCACACCGCCCCAGGGAGAATTGCTGGGGCCAACGTCCTGACTTTC. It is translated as CASSHTAPGRIAGANVLTF. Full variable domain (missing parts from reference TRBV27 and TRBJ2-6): EAQVTQNPRYLITVTGKKLTVTCSQNMNHEYMSWYRQDPGLGLRQIYYSMNVEVTDKGDVPEGYKVSRKEKRNFPLILESPSPNQTSLYFCASSHTAPGRIAGANVLTFGAGSRLTVL.

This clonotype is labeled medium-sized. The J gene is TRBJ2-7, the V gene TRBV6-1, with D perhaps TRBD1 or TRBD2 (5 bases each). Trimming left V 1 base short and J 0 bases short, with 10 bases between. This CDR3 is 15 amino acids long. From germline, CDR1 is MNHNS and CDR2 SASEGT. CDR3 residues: CASSEGDATSYEQYF. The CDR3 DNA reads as TGTGCCAGCAGTGAAGGGGACGCCACCTCCTACGAGCAGTACTTC.

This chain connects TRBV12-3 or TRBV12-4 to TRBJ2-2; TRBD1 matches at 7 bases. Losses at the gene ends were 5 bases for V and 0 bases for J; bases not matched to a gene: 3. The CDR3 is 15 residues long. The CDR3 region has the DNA TGTGCCAGCAGTATACAGGGGTCGAACACCGGGGAGCTGTTTTTT. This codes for CASSIQGSNTGELFF.

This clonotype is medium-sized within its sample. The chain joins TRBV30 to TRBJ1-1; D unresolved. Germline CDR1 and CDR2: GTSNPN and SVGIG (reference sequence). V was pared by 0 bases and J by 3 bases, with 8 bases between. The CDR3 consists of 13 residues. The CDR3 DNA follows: TGTGCCTGGAGTGTTGGGAAAGACACTGAAGCTTTCTTT. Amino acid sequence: CAWSVGKDTEAFF. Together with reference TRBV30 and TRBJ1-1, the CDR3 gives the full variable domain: SQTIHQWPATLVQPVGSPLSLECTVEGTSNPNLYWYRQAAGRGLQLLFYSVGIGQISSEVPQNLSASRPQDRQFILSSKKLLLSDSGFYLCAWSVGKDTEAFFGQGTRLTVV.

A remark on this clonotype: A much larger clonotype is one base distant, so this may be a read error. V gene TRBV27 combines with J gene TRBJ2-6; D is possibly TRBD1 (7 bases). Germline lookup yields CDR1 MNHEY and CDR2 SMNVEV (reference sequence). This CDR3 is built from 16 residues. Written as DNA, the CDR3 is TGTGCCAGCGGCGGGACAGCTGGATCTGTGGCCAACGTCCTGACTTTC. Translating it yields CASGGTAGSVANVLTF.

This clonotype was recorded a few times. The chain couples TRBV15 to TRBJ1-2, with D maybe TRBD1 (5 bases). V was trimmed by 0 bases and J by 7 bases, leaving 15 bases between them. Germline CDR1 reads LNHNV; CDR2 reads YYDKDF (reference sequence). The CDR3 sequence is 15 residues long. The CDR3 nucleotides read TGTGCCACCAGCAGAGAGGTCACCGGGGCGGGTGGCTACACCTTC. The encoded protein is CATSREVTGAGGYTF.

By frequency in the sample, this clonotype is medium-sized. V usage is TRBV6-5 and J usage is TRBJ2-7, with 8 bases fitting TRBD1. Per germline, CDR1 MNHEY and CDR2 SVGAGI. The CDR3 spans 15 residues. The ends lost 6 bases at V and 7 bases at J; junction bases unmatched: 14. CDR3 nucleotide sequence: TGTGCCAGCAGGTATCGGGACAGGCCCTCAGAGGAGCAGTACTTC. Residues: CASRYRDRPSEEQYF.

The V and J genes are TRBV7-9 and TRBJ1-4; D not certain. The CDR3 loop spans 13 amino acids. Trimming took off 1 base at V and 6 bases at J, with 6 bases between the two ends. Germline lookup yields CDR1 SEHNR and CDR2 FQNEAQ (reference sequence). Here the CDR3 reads CASSLGSHEKLFF. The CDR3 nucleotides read TGTGCCAGCAGCTTAGGAAGCCATGAAAAACTGTTTTTT. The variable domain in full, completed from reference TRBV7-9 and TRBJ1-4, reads DTGVSQNPRHKITKRGQNVTFRCDPISEHNRLYWYRQTLGQGPEFLTYFQNEAQLEKSRLLSDRFSAERPKGSFSTLEIQRTEQGDSAMYLCASSLGSHEKLFFGSGTQLSVL.

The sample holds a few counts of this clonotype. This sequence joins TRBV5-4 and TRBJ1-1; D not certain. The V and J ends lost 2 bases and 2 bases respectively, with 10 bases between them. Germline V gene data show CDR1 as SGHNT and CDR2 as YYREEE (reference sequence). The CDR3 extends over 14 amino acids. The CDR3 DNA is TGTGCCAGCAGCTTTGGGCAGACTAACACTGAAGCTTTCTTT. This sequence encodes CASSFGQTNTEAFF.

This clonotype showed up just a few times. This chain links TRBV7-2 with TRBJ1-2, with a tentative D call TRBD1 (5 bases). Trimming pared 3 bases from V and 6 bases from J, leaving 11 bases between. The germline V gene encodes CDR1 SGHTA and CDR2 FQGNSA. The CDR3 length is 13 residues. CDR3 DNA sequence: TGTGCCAGCAGCTTGGGGGTACGGGATGGCTACACCTTC. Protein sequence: CASSLGVRDGYTF.

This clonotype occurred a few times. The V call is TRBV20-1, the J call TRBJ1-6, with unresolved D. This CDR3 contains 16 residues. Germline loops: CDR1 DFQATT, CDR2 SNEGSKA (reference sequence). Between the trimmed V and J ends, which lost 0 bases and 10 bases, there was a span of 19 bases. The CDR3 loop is CSARDIVSRSNSPLHF. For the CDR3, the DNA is TGCAGTGCTAGAGATATCGTTAGCAGGTCTAACTCACCCCTCCACTTT.